These 27 T cell receptor beta chains were all obtained from the same sample, sequenced in a study of cytomegalovirus exposure and HLA in healthy donors. Use of 60 Vbeta and 13 Jbeta primers characterized the PCR. TCRdb keeps only in-frame clones here, not all; method: immunoSEQ multiplex PCR. This table has about 120,000 clones, around 85% appearing once. The sequencing sample was made of PBMCs. Every receptor here comes from a man younger than 45 in good health and CMV-seronegative.

V and J are TRBV4-1 and TRBJ2-7, with a tentative D call TRBD1 (6 bases). Trimming removed 4 bases from V and 2 bases from J, with 12 bases in between. The CDR3 extends over 14 amino acids. The germline V gene has CDR1 MGHRA and CDR2 YSYEKL. CDR3 sequence (DNA): TGCGCCAGCAGCCCGCATTGGACAGCCTACGAGCAGTACTTC. This gives the protein CASSPHWTAYEQYF.

The chain recombines TRBV6-5 with TRBJ2-1, with 10 bases fitting TRBD2. Germline CDR1 reads MNHEY; CDR2 reads SVGAGI. The CDR3 is made up of 15 amino acids. J gave up 7 bases and V 5 bases, and 8 bases lay outside the gene matches. The CDR3 spells CASSPAGGPQNEQFF. Written as DNA, the CDR3 is TGTGCCAGCAGTCCAGCGGGGGGGCCACAAAATGAGCAGTTCTTC.

This chain joins TRBV27 and TRBJ2-2; D is undetermined. Looked up from germline, CDR1 is MNHEY and CDR2 is SMNVEV (reference sequence). Between the trimmed V and J ends, which lost 6 bases and 4 bases, there was a span of 12 bases. This CDR3 has 14 residues. CDR3 in amino acids: CASSPARVTGELFF. The CDR3 nucleotides read TGTGCCAGCAGCCCAGCGCGCGTCACCGGGGAGCTGTTTTTT.

This clone appeared a few times. A junction boundary mismatches the germline segment, possibly from a read error. This chain joins TRBV5-1 and TRBJ2-3; no reliable D call. CDR1 is SGHRS and CDR2 is YFSETQ in the germline V gene. The length of the CDR3 is 15 residues. The CDR3 coding sequence is TGCGCCAGCAGCTTGGCCCAGCCCCGCACAGATGCGCAGTATTTT. Translating it yields CASSLAQPRTDAQYF.

The rearrangement uses TRBV7-2 and TRBJ1-2; possibly TRBD1 for D (5 bases). Germline lookup yields CDR1 SGHTA and CDR2 FQGNSA. The CDR3 length is 12 residues. Trimming left V 0 bases short and J 8 bases short, with 7 bases between. CDR3 residues: CASSLAAGGYTF. The CDR3 DNA reads TGTGCCAGCAGCTTAGCGGCAGGGGGCTACACCTTC.

CDR3 nucleotides: TGTGCCAGCAGCTTCGGTTCCGACAGGGCCTATGGCTACACCTTC. It specifies CASSFGSDRAYGYTF. This chain uses TRBV7-9 with TRBJ1-2; 7 positions agree with TRBD1. Germline CDR1 is SEHNR and CDR2 is FQNEAQ (reference sequence). The CDR3 spans 15 residues. V was clipped by 3 bases and J by 4 bases; unmatched bases: 8.

The chain is built from TRBV9 and TRBJ2-7, with 9 bases matching TRBD1. This CDR3 is built from 13 residues. Germline values: CDR1 SGDLS, CDR2 YYNGEE. V lost 2 bases, J lost 5 bases, and 2 bases stayed unmatched. The CDR3 coding sequence is TGTGCCAGCAGCGTGACAGGGGGGAACGAGCAGTACTTC. Protein product: CASSVTGGNEQYF.

Here the CDR3 reads CASSTTVDRVNNEQFF. The CDR3 DNA follows: TGTGCCAGTAGTACGACGGTGGACAGGGTCAACAATGAGCAGTTCTTC. V and J are TRBV19 and TRBJ2-1; TRBD1 matches 8 bases. Germline V CDR1 and CDR2: LNHDA, SQIVND (reference sequence). The CDR3 runs 16 residues. The V segment lost 4 bases and the J segment 5 bases; nucleotides outside the gene matches: 10.

The V and J genes are TRBV18 and TRBJ1-1; TRBD1 agrees at 7 bases. CDR1 and CDR2 from the germline V gene are KGHSH and LQKENI. Trimming cost V 8 bases and J 1 base; bases outside gene matches: 4. The CDR3 runs 13 residues. The CDR3 protein is CASAGQSNTEAFF. The CDR3 DNA follows: TGTGCCAGCGCGGGACAGTCGAACACTGAAGCTTTCTTT.

The V and J genes are TRBV28 and TRBJ2-7; 7 bases are shared with TRBD1. The junction had 0 bases not matched to a gene; V was cut back by 10 bases and J by 0 bases. The germline CDR1 and CDR2 sequences are MDHEN and SYDVKM. This CDR3 is built from 11 residues. This chain's CDR3 is CATGGSYEQYF. Here the CDR3 DNA reads TGTGCCACAGGGGGCTCCTACGAGCAGTACTTC.

The chain uses TRBV30 and TRBJ1-6; possibly TRBD1 for D (5 bases). CDR1 GTSNPN and CDR2 SVGIG come from the germline V gene (reference sequence). CDR3 length: 17 residues. The ends were cut back, 4 bases at V and 10 bases at J, with 26 bases in the middle. CDR3 nucleotides: TGTGCCTGGACCATTTGCGGGGGGGGACCATCGGGGTCACCCCTCCACTTT. Its protein is CAWTICGGGPSGSPLHF. The entire variable domain, with the rest obtained from reference TRBV30 and TRBJ1-6, is as follows: SQTIHQWPATLVQPVGSPLSLECTVEGTSNPNLYWYRQAAGRGLQLLFYSVGIGQISSEVPQNLSASRPQDRQFILSSKKLLLSDSGFYLCAWTICGGGPSGSPLHFGNGTRLTVT.

The chain combines TRBV28 with TRBJ2-3; TRBD2 matches at 8 bases. This CDR3 region has 14 residues. Looked up from germline, CDR1 is MDHEN and CDR2 is SYDVKM. Trimming removed 8 bases from V and 3 bases from J; junction bases left unmatched: 7. The CDR3 here is CASGTSGETDTQYF. In DNA form, the CDR3 reads TGTGCCAGCGGAACTAGCGGTGAGACAGATACGCAGTATTTT.

The J gene is TRBJ2-3, the V gene TRBV2, with D unresolved. Germline V gene lookup returns CDR1 SNHLY and CDR2 FYNNEI. CDR3 length: 10 amino acids. Deletions cut 8 bases from V and 6 bases from J, with 6 bases between. CDR3 amino acids: CASLRDTQYF. The CDR3 DNA reads TGTGCCAGCTTGAGGGATACGCAGTATTTT.

V usage is TRBV7-9 and J usage is TRBJ2-5; TRBD1 might be the D (6 bases). The end of the DNA fits TRBJ2-7 better, so the J call may be wrong. From germline, CDR1 is SEHNR and CDR2 FQNEAQ (reference sequence). The CDR3 extends over 12 amino acids. The CDR3 nucleotides are TGTGCCAGCACGGGGCAGGGGAGCGAGCAGTACTTC. Its protein product is CASTGQGSEQYF.

This rearrangement joins TRBV11-2 to TRBJ2-3; 11 bases align to TRBD2. CDR3 length: 15 amino acids. The V segment lost 1 base and the J segment 6 bases; nucleotides outside the gene matches: 3. Germline CDR1 SGHAT, CDR2 FQNNGV. This CDR3 is CASSLASGGSDTQYF. DNA of the CDR3: TGTGCCAGCAGCTTAGCTAGCGGGGGGTCCGATACGCAGTATTTT.

The rearrangement joins TRBV2 to TRBJ2-1; 10 bases align to TRBD1. The CDR3 loop spans 15 amino acids. V gave up 6 bases and J gave up 7 bases; unmatched junction bases: 9. CDR1 SNHLY and CDR2 FYNNEI come from the germline V gene. CDR3 loop: CASRVGTGDRNEQFF. As DNA, the CDR3 is TGTGCCAGCAGGGTGGGGACAGGGGACCGTAATGAGCAGTTCTTC.

The chain employs TRBV28 and TRBJ2-3; 7 nucleotides agree with TRBD2. Germline values: CDR1 MDHEN, CDR2 SYDVKM. V shed 2 bases and J 0 bases; nucleotides not matched to a gene: 5. The CDR3 contains 16 residues. The CDR3 coding sequence is TGTGCCAGCAGTTTAAGGCCGCGGGGGAGCACAGATACGCAGTATTTT. Translating gives CASSLRPRGSTDTQYF.

This sequence joins TRBV2 and TRBJ2-1; possible D gene TRBD1, 5 bases. This CDR3 has 11 amino acids. The germline V gene has CDR1 SNHLY and CDR2 FYNNEI. Trimming pared 5 bases from V and 13 bases from J, leaving 12 bases between. CDR3 region: CASSSNGAQFF. As DNA, the CDR3 is TGTGCCAGCAGTTCCAATGGGGCCCAGTTCTTC.

The V gene is TRBV7-9, the J gene TRBJ2-7; a weak D match, TRBD1 (6 bases). CDR1 SEHNR and CDR2 FQNEAQ come from the germline V gene (reference sequence). This CDR3 has 16 residues. V was shortened by 5 bases and J by 1 base, with 18 bases between the two germline ends. CDR3: CASSPAQGPSSYEQYF. DNA for the CDR3: TGTGCCAGCAGCCCGGCACAGGGACCGTCTTCCTACGAGCAGTACTTC.

This chain links TRBV19 with TRBJ1-4, with D hard to call. Germline-derived CDR1 and CDR2 are LNHDA and SQIVND (reference sequence). V gave up 8 bases and J gave up 4 bases, with 17 bases separating them. The CDR3 is 15 residues long. CDR3 protein: CASGGQVRRNEKLFF. DNA of the CDR3: TGTGCCAGTGGAGGGCAGGTTCGCCGTAATGAAAAACTGTTTTTT.

The V and J genes are TRBV6-6 and TRBJ1-1, with D maybe TRBD1 (5 bases). The CDR3 consists of 14 residues. Trimming pared 2 bases from V and 2 bases from J, leaving 9 bases between. CDR1 is MNHNY and CDR2 is SVGAGI in the germline V gene (reference sequence). The CDR3 DNA reads TGTGCCAGCAGTTACGTTCAGGGAAACACTGAAGCTTTCTTT. It is translated as CASSYVQGNTEAFF.

CDR3 loop: CASSIDRGPNQPQHF. The DNA of the CDR3 is TGTGCCAGCAGCATCGATAGGGGGCCTAATCAGCCCCAGCATTTT. This chain connects TRBV28 to TRBJ1-5, with 7 nucleotides matching TRBD1. The CDR3 is 15 amino acids. In germline, CDR1 is MDHEN, CDR2 SYDVKM. V lost 6 bases and J lost 4; bases outside the gene matches: 9.

The chain is built from TRBV2 and TRBJ2-7; D is perhaps TRBD2 (7 bases). Germline lookup yields CDR1 SNHLY and CDR2 FYNNEI. This CDR3 is 15 amino acids long. V was clipped by 4 bases and J by 3 bases, with 16 bases between them. The CDR3 protein is CASSGRGAGNYEQYF. The CDR3 DNA reads TGTGCCAGCAGTGGCCGGGGGGCCGGGAACTACGAGCAGTACTTC.

This sequence joins TRBV5-1 and TRBJ1-6, with 9 positions matching TRBD1. J was trimmed by 8 bases and V by 0 bases; bases with no gene match: 9. Germline assignment: CDR1 SGHRS and CDR2 YFSETQ. The CDR3 is 17 amino acids. The CDR3 DNA follows: TGCGCCAGCAGCTTGGCGGCCACGGGACAGGGTGATTCACCCCTCCACTTT. Translating gives CASSLAATGQGDSPLHF.

The chain uses TRBV10-3 and TRBJ1-5, with TRBD1 matching over 9 bases. The CDR3 has 14 residues. J gave up 7 bases and V 6 bases, and 7 bases lay outside the gene matches. Germline assignment: CDR1 ENHRY and CDR2 SYGVKD. CDR3 coding DNA: TGTGCCATCAGCGGGACAGGGTCGAGGCAGCCCCAGCATTTT. Translated, it gives CAISGTGSRQPQHF.

The chain employs TRBV5-6 and TRBJ2-5; 12 bases fit TRBD2. Trimming removed 4 bases from V and 1 base from J; junction bases left unmatched: 5. CDR3 length: 16 amino acids. CDR1 SGHDT and CDR2 YYEEEE come from the germline V gene. The DNA for the CDR3 is TGTGCCAGCAGCCCAGGACTAGCGGGGAGCCAAGAGACCCAGTACTTC. Translated: CASSPGLAGSQETQYF.

The genes are TRBV19 and TRBJ1-1; 7 positions agree with TRBD1. The CDR3 has 18 residues. Trimming at V came to 3 bases and at J to 0 bases, leaving 13 bases not matched to a gene. Germline V CDR1 and CDR2: LNHDA, SQIVND (reference sequence). Here the CDR3 DNA reads TGTGCCAGTAGTATCGGCCGCCAGGGGGGCTCTATGAACACTGAAGCTTTCTTT. It encodes CASSIGRQGGSMNTEAFF.